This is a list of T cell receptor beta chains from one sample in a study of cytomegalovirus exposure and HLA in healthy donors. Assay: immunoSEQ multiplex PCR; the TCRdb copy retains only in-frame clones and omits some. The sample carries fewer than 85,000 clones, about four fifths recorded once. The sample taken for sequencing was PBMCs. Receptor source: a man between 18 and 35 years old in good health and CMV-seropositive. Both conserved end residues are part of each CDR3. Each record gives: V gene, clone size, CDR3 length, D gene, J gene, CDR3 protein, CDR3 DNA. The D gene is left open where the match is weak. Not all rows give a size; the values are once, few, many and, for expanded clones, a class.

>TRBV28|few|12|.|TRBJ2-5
CASSGGLETQYF
TGTGCCAGCAGTGGGGGGTTAGAGACCCAGTACTTC
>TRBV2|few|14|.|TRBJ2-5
CASSPTSSVQTQYF
TGTGCCAGCAGTCCTACCTCTAGCGTACAGACCCAGTACTTC
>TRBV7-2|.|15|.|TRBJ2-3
CASSLWGSPPGEQYF
TGTGCCAGCAGCTTATGGGGCTCCCCCCCTGGGGAGCAGTATTTT
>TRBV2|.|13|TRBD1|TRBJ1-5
CASRDSIHQPQHF
TGTGCCAGCCGGGACAGTATCCATCAGCCCCAGCATTTT
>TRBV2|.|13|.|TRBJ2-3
CASRPRLTDTQYF
TGTGCCAGCAGGCCCCGACTGACAGATACGCAGTATTTT
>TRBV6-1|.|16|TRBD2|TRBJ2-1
CASSANAAGGRNEQFF
TGTGCCAGCAGTGCCAACGCAGCGGGAGGTCGGAATGAGCAGTTCTTC
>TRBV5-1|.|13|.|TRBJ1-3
CASSGFSGNTIYF
TGCGCCAGCTCGGGTTTCTCTGGAAACACCATATATTTT
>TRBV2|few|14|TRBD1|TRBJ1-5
CASSEWDRAQPQHF
TGTGCCAGCAGTGAATGGGACAGGGCTCAGCCCCAGCATTTT
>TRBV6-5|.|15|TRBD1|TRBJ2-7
CASRRQGEGSYEQYF
TGTGCCAGCAGACGCCAGGGGGAAGGGTCCTACGAGCAGTACTTC
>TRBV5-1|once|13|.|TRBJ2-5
CASSLVPEETQYF
TGCGCCAGCAGCTTGGTTCCGGAAGAGACCCAGTACTTC
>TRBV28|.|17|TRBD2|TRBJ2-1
CASSTHSTSETYNEQFF
TGTGCCAGCAGTACCCACTCCACTAGCGAGACCTACAATGAGCAGTTCTTC
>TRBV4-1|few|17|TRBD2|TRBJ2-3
CASSQEVLAGGTDTQYF
TGCGCCAGCAGCCAAGAAGTGCTAGCGGGAGGTACGGATACGCAGTATTTT
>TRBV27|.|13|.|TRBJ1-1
CASSEGGNTEAFF
TGTGCCAGCAGCGAGGGAGGGAACACTGAAGCTTTCTTT
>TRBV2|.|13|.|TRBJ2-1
CASRAPPYNEQFF
TGTGCCAGCAGAGCCCCCCCTTACAATGAGCAGTTCTTC
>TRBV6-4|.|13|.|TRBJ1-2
CASSDSSLHGYTF
TGTGCCAGCAGTGACTCTAGTTTACATGGCTACACCTTC
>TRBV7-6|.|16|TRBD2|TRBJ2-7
CASSSETSGGSYEQYF
TGTGCCAGCAGCTCCGAGACTAGCGGGGGTTCCTACGAGCAGTACTTC
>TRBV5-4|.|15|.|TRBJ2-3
CASSLYGLPTDTQYF
TGTGCCAGCAGCCTATACGGACTTCCCACAGATACGCAGTATTTT
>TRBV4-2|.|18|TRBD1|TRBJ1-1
CASSQSRQGAVMNTEAFF
TGTGCCAGCAGCCAATCCCGACAGGGGGCCGTCATGAACACTGAAGCTTTCTTT
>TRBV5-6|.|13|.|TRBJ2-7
CASSAGQFPEQYF
TGTGCCAGCAGCGCGGGACAGTTCCCCGAGCAGTACTTC
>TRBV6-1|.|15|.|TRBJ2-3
CALQGQGTGTDTQYF
TGTGCCCTACAAGGGCAGGGAACCGGCACAGATACGCAGTATTTT
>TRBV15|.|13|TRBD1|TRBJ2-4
CATSSRQGDIQYF
TGTGCCACCAGCTCCCGACAGGGAGACATTCAGTACTTC
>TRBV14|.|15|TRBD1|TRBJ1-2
CASSQETRGFDGYTF
TGTGCCAGCAGCCAAGAAACCAGGGGGTTCGATGGCTACACCTTC
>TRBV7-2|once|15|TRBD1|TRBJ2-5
CASSLSGTEMETQYF
TGTGCCAGCAGCTTATCCGGGACAGAAATGGAGACCCAGTACTTC
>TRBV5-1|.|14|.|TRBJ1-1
CASRMTQGLTEAFF
TGCGCCAGCAGAATGACACAGGGATTGACTGAAGCTTTCTTT
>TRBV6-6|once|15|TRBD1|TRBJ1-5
CASTQQGEYGQPQHF
TGTGCCAGCACCCAACAGGGGGAATACGGTCAGCCCCAGCATTTT
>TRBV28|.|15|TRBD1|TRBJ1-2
CASRSADRGISGYTF
TGTGCCAGCAGATCAGCGGACAGGGGAATAAGTGGCTACACCTTC
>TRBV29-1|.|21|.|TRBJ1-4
CSVEVVGSNEDSATSNEKLFF
TGCAGCGTTGAAGTCGTGGGAAGTAACGAGGACAGTGCAACTTCTAATGAAAAACTGTTTTTT
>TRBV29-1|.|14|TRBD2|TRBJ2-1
CSATLAGAGNEQFF
TGCAGCGCGACCTTAGCGGGAGCGGGGAATGAGCAGTTCTTC
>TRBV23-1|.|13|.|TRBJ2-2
CASSHRRTGELFF
TGCGCCAGCAGTCACCGCAGGACCGGGGAGCTGTTTTTT
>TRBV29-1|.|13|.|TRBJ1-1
CSVESGRGTEAFF
TGCAGCGTTGAATCCGGTAGGGGCACTGAAGCTTTCTTT
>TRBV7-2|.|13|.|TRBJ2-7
CASSPSAPYEQYF
TGTGCCAGCAGCCCTAGCGCCCCCTACGAGCAGTACTTC
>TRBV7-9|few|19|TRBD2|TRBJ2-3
CASSPIKGGTSGDPATQYF
TGTGCCAGCAGCCCCATAAAGGGGGGGACTAGCGGGGACCCAGCTACGCAGTATTTT